This TCR beta chain emerged from a study of PD-1 blockade in classical Hodgkin lymphoma (TCRdb year 2020). At the level of the whole study: Nivolumab dosing was 3 mg/kg intravenously every 2 weeks, continuing until either disease progression or unacceptable toxicity. The study used TCR beta sequencing and CyTOF to define a peripheral blood immune signature of response to PD-1 blockade in classical Hodgkin lymphoma. The paper's findings and limits, for the study overall: A significant rise by C4D1 was seen in CD4+ but not CD8+ TCR diversity (p=0.0027 vs p=0.16), with the rise being most apparent in complete responders (p=0.02). Lower diversity was observed in patients in whom nivolumab was started less than 1 year after ASCT, and these patients were excluded from later analyses so that confounding by immune reconstitution would be avoided. The study was restricted to a single clinical trial cohort, and the causes of repertoire differences, possibly disease activity or prior therapy, were left undefined. Newly diagnosed patients were reported to have lower baseline TCR diversity than healthy donors, and relapsed/refractory patients were reported to have lower baseline TCR diversity still. Trial patients with a complete response had baseline diversity similar to that of newly diagnosed patients, while partial responders and progressors had significantly lower diversity.

This clone was recorded once. Its antigen remains undetermined. No base qualities exist here, and no much larger clone lies one base off it. Other DNA variants within this sample encode the same CDR3. The Qiagen DNeasy kit was used to extract genomic DNA both from unsorted PBMCs and from the negatively selected CD4+ and CD8+ fractions. Amplification of TCR beta CDR3 regions was done by immunoSEQ multiplex PCR with primers that anneal to V and J segments. A synthetic immune receptor repertoire was used to minimize amplification bias, and any remaining bias was removed computationally after sequencing. The paper's processing steps were these. Custom Python scripts were used to quantify repertoire diversity as the Shannon entropy index. Unsorted, CD4+ and CD8+ repertoires were analyzed separately, except in combined analyses where CD4+ and CD8+ sequences were merged in silico. Clonal expansion was defined as at least a 2-fold frequency increase after treatment relative to C1D1, with a pseudocount of 0.5 for undetected baseline clones. Singleton clones were defined as clones with 0 or 1 copy at C1D1, and non-singleton clones were defined as clones with 2 or more copies. Clones expanded in unsorted samples were labelled as CD4+, CD8+ or unknown by matching protein sequences in sorted samples from the same patient. Wilcoxon tests on paired samples were used to test changes in diversity from C1D1 to C4D1. In its TCRdb copy, this immuneACCESS table keeps in-frame sequences only and misses some clones. Where compared with another copy, unresolved V genes explain less than half of these, and the others have no known cause. V and J calls and clone size are given by that table; D and trimming were obtained from the DNA. The sample profile shows more than 90,000 clones; 81% of them were found once. The ten top clones hold roughly 15% of the sample.

The time point label, read with the paper, signifies: cycle 2 day 1 (C2D1) of nivolumab. All trial patients had relapsed after autologous stem cell transplantation, with cohorts A, B and C differing in prior brentuximab vedotin exposure. The trial cohort included 55 to 65 patients with relapsed/refractory classical Hodgkin lymphoma, and each patient had a best overall response of complete response, partial response or progressive disease. Trial patients were treated with single-agent nivolumab in the multi-cohort phase II CheckMate 205 trial. An independent review committee assessed best overall response by applying the 2007 International Working Group response criteria. Trial PBMCs were collected immediately before nivolumab initiation (C1D1) and during therapy at cycle 2 day 1 and cycle 4 day 1. Peripheral blood was collected in 8 mL Vacutainer Cell Preparation Tubes, from which PBMCs were isolated by centrifugation and then cryopreserved.

This clonotype originated in a human donor with classical Hodgkin lymphoma. The sample here was peripheral blood mononuclear cells (PBMCs), taken before the second cycle of nivolumab.

The sequence in DNA is TGTGCCAGCTCACCACCGGGAGAGACCCAGTACTTC. It translates to CASSPPGETQYF. This sequence uses TRBV18 and TRBJ2-5, with no D gene named confidently. The CDR3 spans 12 residues, from the cysteine through the phenylalanine. Only the CDR3 part of the read is kept: 36 bases, read in frame from the first base. V lost 0 bases and J lost 4 bases; the stretch between them is 3 bases long. CDR1 KGHSH and CDR2 LQKENI were looked up in the germline V gene.